This T cell receptor (beta chain) is from a study of blood T cell repertoires in COVID-19. Study context: COVID-19 samples collected from the United States, Italy and Spain covered acute and convalescent phases. The cDNA or gDNA used as material had been derived from T cells, B-cell-depleted T cells, or PBMCs.

The ends lost 0 bases at V and 4 bases at J; junction bases unmatched: 4. The CDR3 covers 15 residues. Germline V CDR1 and CDR2: SGHNT, YYREEE (reference sequence). Study processing details: Quantification of nucleated cells was approximated via reference gene primer amplification. Using immunoSEQ multiplex PCR, the repertoire was profiled, and TCRdb retains in-frame clones only, with some absent. From that table come the V and J calls and clone size; the DNA was used to work out D and trimming. The table shows 200,000 or so clones, with about 90% occurring only once. This sequence joins TRBV5-4 and TRBJ2-1; TRBD1 agrees at 7 bases. The sequenced sample consisted of peripheral blood. The receptor comes from a woman in her 70s with acute or convalescent COVID-19. The CDR3 nucleotides read TGTGCCAGCAGCTTGGATCCAGGGGGTTACAATGAGCAGTTCTTC. Amino acids: CASSLDPGGYNEQFF.